Following are 15 T cell receptor beta chains from one sample sequenced in a study of T cell responses to AZD1222 COVID-19 vaccine. Sequencing was performed with immunoSEQ multiplex PCR; in TCRdb, only in-frame clones are kept and a portion is missing. Among approximately 80,000 clones listed, 75% to 90% were seen once. The sequencing used peripheral blood, collected on day 0 of AZD1222 vaccination. These receptors were obtained from an adult in good health.

The chain joins TRBV7-9 to TRBJ1-4, with D uncertain. The germline gives CDR1 SEHNR, CDR2 FQNEAQ (reference sequence). V lost 3 bases to trimming and J lost 8 bases, with 16 bases between them. CDR3 length: 15 residues. The CDR3: CASSFTPGLGEKLFF. CDR3 nucleotide sequence: TGTGCCAGCAGCTTCACCCCCGGCCTGGGCGAAAAACTGTTTTTT.

The chain employs TRBV30 and TRBJ1-2; D possibly corresponds to TRBD1 (6 bases). The CDR3 covers 13 residues. Trimming took 5 bases from V and 4 from J, leaving 14 bases between them. CDR1 and CDR2 (germline): GTSNPN, SVGIG (reference sequence). The CDR3 loop reads CAWVRQAVYGYTF. For the CDR3, the DNA is TGTGCCTGGGTGCGACAGGCCGTCTATGGCTACACCTTC. Based on the CDR3 plus reference TRBV30 and TRBJ1-2, the full variable domain is SQTIHQWPATLVQPVGSPLSLECTVEGTSNPNLYWYRQAAGRGLQLLFYSVGIGQISSEVPQNLSASRPQDRQFILSSKKLLLSDSGFYLCAWVRQAVYGYTFGSGTRLTVV.

CDR3 sequence reads: CASSFDRGQQETQYF. For the CDR3, the DNA is TGTGCCAGCAGCTTCGACAGGGGGCAACAAGAGACCCAGTACTTC. V gene TRBV7-2 combines with J gene TRBJ2-5, with TRBD1 identical over 10 bases. Trimming removed 3 bases from V and 2 bases from J; junction bases left unmatched: 3. The germline CDR1 and CDR2 sequences are SGHTA and FQGNSA. The CDR3 runs 15 residues.

The rearrangement joins TRBV15 to TRBJ1-1; TRBD1 is a possible D gene (6 bases). Trimming pared 0 bases from V and 8 bases from J, leaving 16 bases between. The CDR3 consists of 15 residues. From germline, CDR1 is LNHNV and CDR2 YYDKDF (reference sequence). CDR3 DNA sequence: TGTGCCACCAGCAGAGATAAGTTCGGGGGGCGGGAAGCTTTCTTT. Protein: CATSRDKFGGREAFF.

The V call is TRBV19, the J call TRBJ1-2; D gene uncertain. Germline CDR1 reads LNHDA; CDR2 reads SQIVND (reference sequence). CDR3 length: 15 amino acids. The V end was cut by 5 bases, the J end by 4 bases, with 17 bases between. The CDR3 sequence is CASSDRPVSVYGYTF. For the CDR3, the DNA is TGTGCCAGTAGTGATCGACCGGTATCTGTCTATGGCTACACCTTC.

The CDR3, as DNA: TGTGCCAGCAGTGAATTCGGGACAGCGTATTCACCCCTCCACTTT. Translating gives CASSEFGTAYSPLHF. V and J are TRBV25-1 and TRBJ1-6; the match to TRBD1 covers 7 bases. Germline CDR1 is MGHDK and CDR2 is SYGVNS. The CDR3 extends over 15 amino acids. The V gene end was trimmed by 1 base and the J gene end by 8 bases; junction bases not matched to a gene: 5.

The chain couples TRBV4-3 to TRBJ2-7; 11 positions agree with TRBD1. The germline V gene encodes CDR1 LGHNA and CDR2 YSLEER. The CDR3 has 15 residues. Germline trimming cut 4 bases from V and 0 bases from J; bases unmatched to any gene: 2. Written as DNA, the CDR3 is TGCGCCAGCAGCCTGGGACAGGGGGTCTCCTACGAGCAGTACTTC. This translates into CASSLGQGVSYEQYF.

This clone has only one observation. The chain is built from TRBV4-2 and TRBJ2-2, with 8 positions matching TRBD1. V gave up 0 bases and J gave up 1 base; unmatched junction bases: 10. Germline V gene sequence: CDR1 LGHNA, CDR2 YNFKEQ. CDR3 length equals 19 residues. The CDR3 DNA reads as TGTGCCAGCAGCCAAGAATTTTTGTCGGGGACAGGGAACACCGGGGAGCTGTTTTTT. Translated: CASSQEFLSGTGNTGELFF.

V is TRBV2 and J is TRBJ2-1; a possible D gene is TRBD2 (5 bases). Germline CDR1 is SNHLY and CDR2 is FYNNEI. Trimming took off 8 bases at V and 4 bases at J, with 9 bases between the two ends. The length of the CDR3 is 12 residues. This CDR3 is CASYEGYNEQFF. The CDR3 DNA sequence: TGTGCCAGCTATGAGGGTTACAATGAGCAGTTCTTC. Combining the CDR3 with reference TRBV2 and TRBJ2-1 gives the whole variable domain EPEVTQTPSHQVTQMGQEVILRCVPISNHLYFYWYRQILGQKVEFLVSFYNNEISEKSEIFDDQFSVERPDGSNFTLKIRSTKLEDSAMYFCASYEGYNEQFFGPGTRLTVL.

The chain combines TRBV5-4 with TRBJ2-3; 14 bases fit TRBD2. The V segment lost 4 bases and the J segment 6 bases; nucleotides outside the gene matches: 7. This CDR3 comprises 16 residues. Germline CDR1 and CDR2: SGHNT and YYREEE (reference sequence). CDR3 sequence (DNA): TGTGCCAGCAGCATGGAGGGACTAGCGGGGGCTGATACGCAGTATTTT. The encoded protein is CASSMEGLAGADTQYF.

The V call is TRBV24-1, the J call TRBJ2-5; 7 nucleotides agree with TRBD2. The V segment lost 3 bases and the J segment 3 bases; nucleotides outside the gene matches: 6. From germline, CDR1 is KGHDR and CDR2 SFDVKD. The CDR3 length is 15 residues. CDR3 loop: CATSDRQAGKETQYF. For the CDR3, the DNA is TGTGCCACCAGTGATCGCCAAGCGGGGAAAGAGACCCAGTACTTC.

The rearrangement joins TRBV5-1 to TRBJ1-2; no definite D call. Trimming took off 4 bases at V and 4 bases at J, with 20 bases between the two ends. The CDR3 consists of 16 residues. Germline V gene lookup returns CDR1 SGHRS and CDR2 YFSETQ. CDR3 sequence: CASSADSTGGRYGYTF. The CDR3, as DNA: TGCGCCAGCAGCGCCGATTCGACTGGAGGTCGCTATGGCTACACCTTC.

The chain couples TRBV7-9 to TRBJ2-7; D remains ambiguous. Trimming took 5 bases from V and 5 from J, leaving 16 bases between them. The CDR3 has 14 residues. The V gene's germline CDR1 is SEHNR and CDR2 FQNEAQ (reference sequence). The CDR3 DNA is TGTGCCAGCAGCCTAGTCATGGTTGGAAACGAGCAGTACTTC. As protein: CASSLVMVGNEQYF.

The V call is TRBV19, the J call TRBJ1-3; maybe TRBD1 (5 bases). This CDR3 is 18 amino acids long. CDR1 and CDR2 from the germline V gene are LNHDA and SQIVND (reference sequence). Between the trimmed V and J ends, which lost 9 bases and 1 base, there was a span of 25 bases. CDR3 coding DNA: TGTGCCAGCCGTGTAGGGCAGGGCGTGCTCTATTCTGGAAACACCATATATTTT. This sequence encodes CASRVGQGVLYSGNTIYF.

This clone was observed once. This CDR3 is CASSFSTYNEQFF. The CDR3, as DNA: TGTGCCAGCAGTTTCTCAACCTACAATGAGCAGTTCTTC. The V and J genes are TRBV27 and TRBJ2-1; no clear D gene. This CDR3 contains 13 residues. V dropped 3 bases and J dropped 2 bases, with 5 bases sitting between them. The V gene's germline CDR1 is MNHEY and CDR2 SMNVEV (reference sequence).